This T cell receptor (beta chain) was identified in a study of T-cell reconstitution after alpha-beta-depleted transplantation in children. This CDR3 comprises 17 residues. Researchers prepared the TCRbeta library using unique molecular identifiers, the study reports. Each CDR3 protein gets one entry after TCRdb re-called the PCR reads with MiXCR. The sample has 200,000 to 250,000 distinct CDR3 sequences; about 26% are singletons. This clonotype was counted at least ten times. Its matching antigen is unknown. Study findings and constraints: There were some patients whose high TCRbeta diversity at day 60 came from surviving recipient T cells and thymic progenitors. The main origin of T-cell counts and diversity one year after transplant was newly produced T cells. Several hundred expanded graft clones reportedly gave rise to the alpha-beta T cells present about two months after transplant.

V and J are TRBV21-1 and TRBJ2-7. TRBV21-1 is listed as a pseudogene. This receptor was obtained from a girl aged 2-10 years with Fanconi anemia, due to receive a stem cell transplant. The sample here was PBMCs, taken before TCRalphabeta/CD19-depleted stem cell transplant. CDR3 sequence reads: CASSKALSTLSSYEQYF. The DNA for the CDR3 is TGTGCCAGCAGCAAAGCGCTCAGTACACTGAGCTCCTACGAGCAGTACTTC.